This is a list of T cell receptor beta chains from one sample in a study of OX40 agonist ivuxolimab in advanced cancers. Clones were read by immunoSEQ multiplex PCR, and TCRdb kept only the in-frame ones, dropping some. The sample consists of some 35,000 clones, 60% to 80% of them appearing once. Source: CD4+ or CD8+ T cells sorted from blood, taken in a trial of the OX40 agonist ivuxolimab. These receptors were obtained from an adult with an advanced solid tumor such as melanoma, head and neck, liver or kidney cancer. Each CDR3 is given without its conserved first and last residue.

length	V	J	CDR3
10	TRBV4-2	TRBJ1-1	ASSPSRTEAF
12	TRBV7-2	TRBJ1-1	ASSLVRTNTEAF
12	TRBV6-6	TRBJ2-7	ASRPRDSSYEQY
15	TRBV7-9	NA	ASSLLLTDAFSYEQY
12	TRBV2	TRBJ1-5	ASSGTGQGQPQH
11	TRBV11-2	NA	ASSLIISHEQY
13	TRBV29-1	TRBJ1-4	SVEVKGDTNEKLF
11	TRBV6-6	TRBJ2-7	ASSYRRTYEQY
12	TRBV6-1	TRBJ1-2	ASSRQGTNYGYT
13	TRBV27	TRBJ1-2	ASSVSGFTPGGYT
13	TRBV19	TRBJ2-1	ATKGAVLYNDQQF
11	TRBV6-6	TRBJ2-5	ASGKIEQETQY
15	TRBV30	TRBJ1-1	AWNRQGRHPMNTEAF
13	TRBV18	TRBJ1-5	ASSPDRGGNQPQH
16	TRBV9	TRBJ2-1	ASSTRTSGRVSYNEQF
10	TRBV6-5	TRBJ2-1	ASRHTGSRQF
13	TRBV5-4	TRBJ2-7	ASSPGTNSFYEQY
14	TRBV9	TRBJ1-2	ASSAGQGTGLHGYT
12	TRBV5-1	TRBJ2-7	ATKTTSGSYEQY
14	TRBV7-9	TRBJ2-3	ASSLGQASSTDTQY
14	TRBV6-1	TRBJ1-5	ASSEGVVISNQPQH
12	TRBV4-2	TRBJ2-2	ASSHGENTGELF
12	TRBV7-6	TRBJ2-3	ASSLGGQGDTQY
12	TRBV28	TRBJ2-7	ASSTSGSIYEQY
13	TRBV9	TRBJ1-4	ASSVSAATNEKLF
15	TRBV5-4	TRBJ2-1	ASSLGGREISYNEQF
12	TRBV5-4	TRBJ2-7	ASSFGTSIYEQY
16	TRBV28	TRBJ2-7	ASSFHRTSGNPSYEQY
14	TRBV5-1	TRBJ2-2	ASSKTGLAGAGELF
14	TRBV4-2	TRBJ1-6	ASSQETGQGDSPLH
12	TRBV6-5	TRBJ2-7	ASSYEVSSYEQY
11	TRBV25-1	TRBJ1-6	ATTGTGESPLH
11	TRBV5-1	TRBJ1-3	ASSSQNGNTIY
12	TRBV4-3	TRBJ2-3	ASSQESSEDTQY
11	TRBV19	TRBJ2-3	ASSYYSTDTQY
11	TRBV2	TRBJ2-3	ASSELGGDTQY
14	TRBV7-9	TRBJ1-2	ASSLGLNPILYGYT
13	TRBV4-2	TRBJ1-6	ASSPQGIGSSPLH
13	TRBV7-9	TRBJ2-7	ASSTGLAGGSEQY
11	TRBV19	TRBJ1-1	ASSTGVVVGAF
10	TRBV6-1	TRBJ1-6	ASSSSNRPLH
13	TRBV10-1	TRBJ2-7	ATSRGGGPSYEQY
11	TRBV4-2	TRBJ1-1	ASSPQGDTEAF
15	TRBV4-1	TRBJ2-4	ASSQNGVSRAKNIQY
13	TRBV18	TRBJ2-3	ASSPGGTYTDTQY
13	TRBV19	TRBJ1-2	ASLDRGLDNYGYT
10	TRBV5-1	TRBJ2-7	ASSTDRVEQY
12	TRBV7-2	TRBJ1-5	ATGQGGANQPQH
14	TRBV28	NA	ASSWTSGSAEYEQY
16	TRBV18	TRBJ1-6	ASSLFDDGSSYNSPLH
13	TRBV6-4	TRBJ2-5	ASIYRDRGQETQY
10	TRBV6-5	TRBJ2-7	ASSLRTGEQY
16	TRBV27	TRBJ2-1	ASSLSVASGGTYNEQF
13	TRBV28	TRBJ2-5	ASSFGKAYQETQY
14	TRBV19	TRBJ2-7	ASSTQGGPLSYEQY